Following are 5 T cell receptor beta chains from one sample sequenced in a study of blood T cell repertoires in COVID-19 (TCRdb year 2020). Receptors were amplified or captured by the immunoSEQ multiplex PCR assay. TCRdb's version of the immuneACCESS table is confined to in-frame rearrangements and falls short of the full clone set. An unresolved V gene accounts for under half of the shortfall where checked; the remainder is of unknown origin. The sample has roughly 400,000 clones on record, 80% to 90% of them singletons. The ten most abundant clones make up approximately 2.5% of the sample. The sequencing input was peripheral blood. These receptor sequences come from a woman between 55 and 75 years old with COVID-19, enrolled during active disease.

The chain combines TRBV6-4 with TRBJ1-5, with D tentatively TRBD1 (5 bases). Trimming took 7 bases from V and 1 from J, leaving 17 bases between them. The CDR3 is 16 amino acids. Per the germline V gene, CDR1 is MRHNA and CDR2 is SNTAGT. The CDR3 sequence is CASIGHVGVSNQPQHF. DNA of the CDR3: TGTGCCAGCATTGGACACGTTGGAGTAAGCAATCAGCCCCAGCATTTT.

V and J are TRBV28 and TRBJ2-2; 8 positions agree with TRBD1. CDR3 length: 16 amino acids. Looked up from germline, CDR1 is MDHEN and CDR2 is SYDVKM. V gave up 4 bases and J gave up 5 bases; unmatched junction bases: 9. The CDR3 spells CASSSPGGVGTGELFF. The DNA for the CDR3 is TGTGCCAGCAGTTCCCCAGGGGGCGTAGGGACCGGGGAGCTGTTTTTT.

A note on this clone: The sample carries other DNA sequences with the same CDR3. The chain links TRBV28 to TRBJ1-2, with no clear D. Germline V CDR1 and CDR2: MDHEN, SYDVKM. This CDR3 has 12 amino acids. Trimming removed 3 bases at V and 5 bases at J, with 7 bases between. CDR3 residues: CASSLAGYGYTF. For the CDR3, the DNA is TGTGCCAGCAGTTTGGCGGGTTATGGCTACACCTTC.

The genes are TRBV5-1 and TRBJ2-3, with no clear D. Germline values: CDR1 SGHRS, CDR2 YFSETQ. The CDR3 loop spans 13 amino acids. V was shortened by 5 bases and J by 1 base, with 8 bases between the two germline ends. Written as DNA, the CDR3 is TGCGCCAGCAGACTGGGCCGCACAGATACGCAGTATTTT. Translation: CASRLGRTDTQYF.

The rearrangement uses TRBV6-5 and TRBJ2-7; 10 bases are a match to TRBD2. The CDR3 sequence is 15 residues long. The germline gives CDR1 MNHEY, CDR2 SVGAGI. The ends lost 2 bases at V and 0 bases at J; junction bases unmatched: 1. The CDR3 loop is CASSYASGGSYEQYF. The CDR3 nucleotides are TGTGCCAGCAGTTACGCTAGCGGGGGCTCCTACGAGCAGTACTTC.